These 28 T cell receptor beta chains came from one sample sequenced in a study of cytomegalovirus exposure and HLA in healthy donors. PCR amplification relied on 60 Vbeta primers (plus 13 Jbeta primers). Generated by immunoSEQ multiplex PCR, the TCRdb table keeps only in-frame clones and is missing some. The data hold about 250,000 clones, with around four fifths observed a single time. The sample was PBMCs. Receptors were obtained from a boy aged 5-17 years in good health and CMV-seronegative.

Worth noting for this clone: Other nucleotide sequences from this sample produce the same CDR3. The chain has TRBV11-2 and TRBJ1-3; D is possibly TRBD1 (5 bases). V lost 1 base and J lost 0, with 7 bases in between. Germline-derived CDR1 and CDR2 are SGHAT and FQNNGV. The CDR3 contains 15 residues. CDR3 sequence reads: CASSLGGGSGNTIYF. DNA of the CDR3: TGTGCCAGCAGCTTAGGCGGGGGCTCTGGAAACACCATATATTTT.

This clone appeared once. CDR3 in DNA: TGTGCCAGCAGCGCCGCCGGGACAGGGTATCCACCCCTCCACTTT. It is translated as CASSAAGTGYPPLHF. This sequence joins TRBV13 and TRBJ1-6; 9 bases line up with TRBD1. The length of the CDR3 is 15 residues. Germline CDR1 reads PRHDT; CDR2 reads FYEKMQ (reference sequence). The V segment lost 5 bases and the J segment 11 bases; nucleotides outside the gene matches: 10.

J is TRBJ1-1 and V is TRBV30; D is unclear. Trimming left V 3 bases short and J 7 bases short, with 15 bases between. This CDR3 spans 13 amino acids. Germline CDR1 reads GTSNPN; CDR2 reads SVGIG (reference sequence). This chain's CDR3 is CAWRQGRTGEAFF. The CDR3 nucleotides read TGTGCCTGGAGACAAGGGAGGACGGGTGAAGCTTTCTTT.

This clone was seen just once. The V gene is TRBV4-1, the J gene TRBJ1-1; 8 bases agree with TRBD1. The CDR3 has 14 residues. Germline CDR1 is MGHRA and CDR2 is YSYEKL. With V trimmed by 5 bases and J by 5 bases, 7 bases remained unmatched. As DNA, the CDR3 is TGCGCCAGCAGCACACAGGGGGGACTAACTGAAGCTTTCTTT. It encodes CASSTQGGLTEAFF.

This chain connects TRBV5-4 to TRBJ2-5, with 7 nucleotides matching TRBD2. The J segment lost 1 base and the V segment lost 3 bases, leaving 6 bases of the junction unmatched. The V gene's germline CDR1 is SGHNT and CDR2 YYREEE (reference sequence). The CDR3 runs 15 residues. CDR3 sequence reads: CASSSSGAPQETQYF. The DNA of the CDR3 is TGTGCCAGCAGCTCAAGCGGGGCACCCCAAGAGACCCAGTACTTC.

This chain joins TRBV27 and TRBJ2-7, with D maybe TRBD2 (5 bases). CDR3 length: 14 residues. Germline CDR1 reads MNHEY; CDR2 reads SMNVEV (reference sequence). Trimming took 3 bases from V and 4 from J, leaving 13 bases between them. The CDR3 nucleotides are TGTGCCAGCAGTTTGTTCGGGATTCCATACGAGCAGTACTTC. Its protein product is CASSLFGIPYEQYF.

This chain uses TRBV5-8 with TRBJ1-2; TRBD1 agrees at 8 bases. The V gene's germline CDR1 is SGHTS and CDR2 YDEGEE. This CDR3 contains 13 residues. Losses at the gene ends were 5 bases for V and 7 bases for J; bases not matched to a gene: 7. The DNA for the CDR3 is TGTGCCAGCAGTTCGGACAGGGCGGCTGGCTACACCTTC. The encoded protein is CASSSDRAAGYTF.

The chain has TRBV5-1 and TRBJ2-3; a possible D gene is TRBD1 (5 bases). The V gene's germline CDR1 is SGHRS and CDR2 YFSETQ. The CDR3 covers 15 residues. The V end was cut by 3 bases, the J end by 2 bases, with 13 bases between. CDR3 sequence reads: CASSWGGVNTDTQYF. The DNA of the CDR3 is TGCGCCAGCAGCTGGGGCGGAGTTAACACAGATACGCAGTATTTT.

The J gene is TRBJ1-1, the V gene TRBV6-6; 9 bases line up with TRBD1. This CDR3 is built from 13 residues. Germline lookup yields CDR1 MNHNY and CDR2 SVGAGI (reference sequence). Losses at the gene ends were 6 bases for V and 11 bases for J; bases not matched to a gene: 10. The CDR3: CASSIDRGTMAFF. The CDR3 DNA sequence: TGTGCCAGCAGCATCGACAGGGGGACGATGGCTTTCTTT.

The chain uses TRBV25-1 and TRBJ2-7; tentatively, D is TRBD2 (5 bases). Deletions cut 4 bases from V and 3 bases from J, with 19 bases between. Germline CDR1 and CDR2: MGHDK and SYGVNS. CDR3 length: 16 amino acids. In DNA form, the CDR3 reads TGTGCCAGCAGTGCCGACACCCGGGGAGCGCGCTACGAGCAGTACTTC. Residues: CASSADTRGARYEQYF.

V gene TRBV27 combines with J gene TRBJ1-1; TRBD1 matches at 10 bases. V was pared by 3 bases and J by 0 bases, with 1 base of the junction left unmatched. This CDR3 has 15 residues. The germline V gene encodes CDR1 MNHEY and CDR2 SMNVEV (reference sequence). The CDR3 DNA is TGTGCCAGCAGTTTTGGGACAGGGGTGAACACTGAAGCTTTCTTT. Residues: CASSFGTGVNTEAFF.

This clone has more than one count but fewer than ten. This sequence joins TRBV29-1 and TRBJ2-5; possibly TRBD2 for D (6 bases). Between the trimmed V and J ends, which lost 3 bases and 1 base, there was a span of 12 bases. CDR3 size: 14 residues. Germline V CDR1 and CDR2: SQVTM, ANQGSEA. This chain's CDR3 is CSVDFRGSQETQYF. Written as DNA, the CDR3 is TGCAGCGTTGATTTCCGGGGGTCCCAAGAGACCCAGTACTTC.

This clone has just a few counts. The rearrangement uses TRBV7-2 and TRBJ2-5; possible D gene TRBD2, 6 bases. The length of the CDR3 is 18 residues. Germline CDR1 and CDR2: SGHTA and FQGNSA. Deletions cut 1 base from V and 7 bases from J, with 25 bases between. CDR3 DNA sequence: TGTGCCAGCAGCTTAGGGCCGGGAGAGGACTTTCTCACGGGGACCCAGTACTTC. The encoded protein is CASSLGPGEDFLTGTQYF.

V gene TRBV14 combines with J gene TRBJ1-1; D gene unclear. Germline CDR1 and CDR2: SGHDN and FVKESK. V lost 1 base and J lost 5, with 8 bases in between. The CDR3 has 13 amino acids. The CDR3 DNA reads as TGTGCCAGCAGCCAAGTGGCGGGTACTGAAGCTTTCTTT. It encodes CASSQVAGTEAFF.

The chain couples TRBV5-6 to TRBJ2-7; TRBD1 matches at 7 bases. The ends lost 4 bases at V and 5 bases at J; junction bases unmatched: 6. This CDR3 spans 13 amino acids. The germline gives CDR1 SGHDT, CDR2 YYEEEE. DNA for the CDR3: TGTGCCAGCAGCCCGACAGGGATACACGAGCAGTACTTC. It specifies CASSPTGIHEQYF.

This chain uses TRBV27 with TRBJ2-7; 8 nucleotides agree with TRBD2. The CDR3 is made up of 16 amino acids. Germline CDR1 MNHEY, CDR2 SMNVEV (reference sequence). The ends lost 5 bases at V and 0 bases at J; junction bases unmatched: 9. The CDR3 region is CASSLQTSAVSYEQYF. The CDR3 DNA reads TGTGCCAGCAGTCTACAGACTAGCGCAGTCTCCTACGAGCAGTACTTC.

Worth noting for this clone: This CDR3 is also generated by other DNA sequences in the sample. The chain links TRBV9 to TRBJ1-1, with D maybe TRBD1 (5 bases). This CDR3 has 13 amino acids. Trimming shortened V by 3 bases and J by 2 bases, and 8 bases separated the two germline ends. Germline V gives CDR1 SGDLS, CDR2 YYNGEE. Here the CDR3 reads CASSATVNTEAFF. The CDR3 nucleotides read TGTGCCAGCAGCGCGACAGTTAACACTGAAGCTTTCTTT. The full variable domain, rest sourced from reference TRBV9 and TRBJ1-1, is DSGVTQTPKHLITATGQRVTLRCSPRSGDLSVYWYQQSLDQGLQFLIQYYNGEERAKGNILERFSAQQFPDLHSELNLSSLELGDSALYFCASSATVNTEAFFGQGTRLTVV.

This clone was found once. The chain recombines TRBV5-4 with TRBJ1-2, with 9 nucleotides matching TRBD1. Germline V CDR1 and CDR2: SGHNT, YYREEE (reference sequence). V was pared by 5 bases and J by 7 bases, with 15 bases of the junction left unmatched. The CDR3 runs to 16 residues. DNA for the CDR3: TGTGCCAGCAGAACCGGGACAGGGTTCCTAGTAGGTGGCTACACCTTC. Residues: CASRTGTGFLVGGYTF.

This chain links TRBV18 with TRBJ1-5; 9 bases agree with TRBD1. The CDR3 contains 15 residues. The germline gives CDR1 KGHSH, CDR2 LQKENI. The trim removed 1 base at V and 5 bases at J, leaving 3 bases unmatched. The CDR3, as DNA: TGTGCCAGCTCACCACGGACAGGGGTCGATCAGCCCCAGCATTTT. Translation: CASSPRTGVDQPQHF.

CDR3 region: CASSSGVGFGEQYF. Written as DNA, the CDR3 is TGCGCCAGCAGCTCCGGGGTAGGTTTTGGCGAGCAGTACTTC. The V gene is TRBV5-1, the J gene TRBJ2-7, with D perhaps TRBD2 (5 bases). The CDR3 runs to 14 residues. Germline CDR1 SGHRS, CDR2 YFSETQ. The V end lost 3 bases, the J end lost 6 bases, and 16 bases lay between the germline ends.

To note about this clone: At one end, the junction sequence differs from germline, possibly due to a read error. V gene TRBV7-2 combines with J gene TRBJ2-7, with 11 bases matching TRBD2. This CDR3 has 18 amino acids. CDR1 is SGHTA and CDR2 is FQGNSA in the germline V gene. As DNA, the CDR3 is TGTGCCAGCAGCTTAGAACCCAGAAAAGTCTTAGTAGCGGGAGGGCATAACTTC. Amino acid sequence: CASSLEPRKVLVAGGHNF.

The chain uses TRBV18 and TRBJ2-1; D is uncertain. CDR1 and CDR2 from the germline V gene are KGHSH and LQKENI. Trimming pared 3 bases from V and 0 bases from J, leaving 12 bases between. The CDR3 contains 16 residues. This CDR3 reads CASSPETEISYNEQFF. DNA for the CDR3: TGTGCCAGCTCACCCGAGACGGAGATCTCCTACAATGAGCAGTTCTTC.

The chain couples TRBV5-4 to TRBJ2-3, with 9 bases matching TRBD1. The CDR3 extends over 15 amino acids. Germline values: CDR1 SGHNT, CDR2 YYREEE (reference sequence). V lost 4 bases, J lost 2 bases, and 5 bases stayed unmatched. CDR3 loop: CASSRTGGPTDTQYF. The DNA for the CDR3 is TGTGCCAGCAGCCGAACAGGGGGCCCCACAGATACGCAGTATTTT.

The V and J genes are TRBV5-1 and TRBJ1-6; D ambiguous. This CDR3 is built from 14 residues. Germline CDR1 is SGHRS and CDR2 is YFSETQ. V dropped 0 bases and J dropped 13 bases, with 14 bases sitting between them. The CDR3 DNA is TGCGCCAGCAGCTTGGGAGGAACCGAGACTCCCCTCCACTTT. Translated, it gives CASSLGGTETPLHF.

This chain joins TRBV4-1 and TRBJ2-2; the D gene is possibly TRBD2 (6 bases). Germline V CDR1 and CDR2: MGHRA, YSYEKL. This CDR3 comprises 15 residues. V was pared by 3 bases and J by 7 bases, with 15 bases between. CDR3 nucleotides: TGCGCCAGCAGCCAGCAAGAGCGGGTAATCGGGGAGCTGTTTTTT. Translating it yields CASSQQERVIGELFF.

The chain couples TRBV27 to TRBJ2-7; D is possibly TRBD1 (6 bases). Germline CDR1 and CDR2: MNHEY and SMNVEV (reference sequence). The CDR3 loop spans 15 amino acids. Trimming took 2 bases from V and 0 from J, leaving 11 bases between them. The CDR3 DNA follows: TGTGCCAGCAGTTTACGGACGGACAGCTCCTACGAGCAGTACTTC. It specifies CASSLRTDSSYEQYF.

The chain carries TRBV6-6 and TRBJ1-2, with no clear D. The CDR3 has 13 residues. V was trimmed by 2 bases and J by 5 bases, leaving 9 bases between them. The germline gives CDR1 MNHNY, CDR2 SVGAGI (reference sequence). The CDR3 protein is CASSYGVSYGYTF. In DNA, the CDR3 is TGTGCCAGCAGTTACGGAGTTTCTTATGGCTACACCTTC.

The chain is built from TRBV2 and TRBJ1-1; D is ambiguous. Germline CDR1 and CDR2: SNHLY and FYNNEI. V lost 6 bases, J lost 1 base, and 9 bases lay in between. The CDR3 is 13 amino acids. The CDR3 DNA reads as TGTGCCAGCAGCGTTTACTGGAACACTGAAGCTTTCTTT. It is translated as CASSVYWNTEAFF.